These 14 T cell receptor beta chains originate from one sample sequenced in a study of CD8 T cells in ankylosing spondylitis (dated by TCRdb to the late 2010s). Library method: 5' RACE. Sequencing took place on an Illumina HiSeq 2500. TCRdb passed the public sequencing reads through fastp at Q25 and MiXCR, retaining productive beta sequences. Rows are unified per CDR3 protein, each entry keeping the most common DNA and genes. The sample contains 300,000 to 350,000 distinct CDR3 sequences, more than 9% of them found a single time. The ten top clones hold roughly 9.5% of the sample. Sequencing used blood, either unsorted or a sorted T cell fraction (not recorded which). The receptors derive from a female donor with ankylosing spondylitis or in good health (not recorded which).

A remark on this clonotype: Just one base apart from a much larger clone, this may be a read error. CDR3 nucleotide sequence: TGTGCCAGCAGCCTTGGGACTAGCGGTTACACAGTTACGCAGTATTTT. Amino acids: CASSLGTSGYTVTQYF. This chain uses TRBV7-9 with TRBJ2-3; TRBD2 matches 11 bases. This CDR3 has 16 residues. CDR1 and CDR2 (germline): SEHNR, FQNEAQ (reference sequence).

This clonotype was counted many times. The rearrangement links TRBV24-1 to TRBJ1-4, with D perhaps matching TRBD1 (6 bases). This CDR3 contains 15 residues. CDR1 is KGHDR and CDR2 is SFDVKD in the germline V gene. V was shortened by 2 bases and J by 8 bases, with 14 bases between the two germline ends. CDR3 nucleotides: TGTGCCACCAGTGATTCTACAGGGAAGGGGGAAAAACTGTTTTTT. Its protein product is CATSDSTGKGEKLFF.

The chain's CDR3 is CSLYGSRGEQFF. The CDR3 DNA sequence: TGCAGCCTATACGGCAGTCGCGGTGAGCAGTTCTTC. The chain is built from TRBV20-1 and TRBJ2-1; no clear D. Germline V gene sequence: CDR1 DFQATT, CDR2 SNEGSKA (reference sequence). The CDR3 consists of 12 residues.

This clonotype was seen a few times. The gene calls are TRBV5-1 and TRBJ2-7; 10 bases are shared with TRBD1. The V gene's germline CDR1 is SGHRS and CDR2 YFSETQ. V shed 4 bases, J shed 5 bases, and the junction held 6 bases outside the gene matches. CDR3 size: 14 residues. As DNA, the CDR3 is TGCGCCAGCAGCGGAACCGGGACAGGGGACGAGCAGTACTTC. Translation gives CASSGTGTGDEQYF.

The chain carries TRBV5-1 and TRBJ2-1, with a possible D match to TRBD2 (5 bases). This CDR3 comprises 15 residues. Trimming cost V 2 bases and J 0 bases, with 9 bases left between them. Germline lookup yields CDR1 SGHRS and CDR2 YFSETQ. The CDR3 is CASSFRDSSYNEQFF. CDR3 DNA: TGCGCCAGCAGCTTCCGGGATAGCTCCTACAATGAGCAGTTCTTC.

This chain uses TRBV5-1 with TRBJ2-2; D not resolved. Germline lookup yields CDR1 SGHRS and CDR2 YFSETQ. Trimming removed 0 bases at V and 4 bases at J, with 13 bases between. The CDR3 runs 16 residues. The CDR3 region has the DNA TGCGCCAGCAGCTTGGCCAAGGGAATTGGCACCGGGGAGCTGTTTTTT. Its translation: CASSLAKGIGTGELFF.

V gene TRBV12-3 or TRBV12-4 combines with J gene TRBJ1-5; no clear D gene. The CDR3 loop spans 13 amino acids. V was trimmed by 4 bases and J by 4 bases, leaving 8 bases between them. The CDR3 DNA follows: TGTGCCAGCAGTTCTACCGATAATCAGCCCCAGCATTTT. Encoded protein: CASSSTDNQPQHF.

J is TRBJ2-2 and V is TRBV5-1; 12 bases line up with TRBD1. After removal of 3 bases from V and 4 bases from J, the junction contained 4 bases not matched to a gene. CDR3 length: 16 amino acids. CDR1 is SGHRS and CDR2 is YFSETQ in the germline V gene. This CDR3 reads CASSWGQGASTGELFF. Written as DNA, the CDR3 is TGCGCCAGCAGCTGGGGACAGGGGGCGAGCACCGGGGAGCTGTTTTTT.

As regards this clonotype: Given the absence of the conserved phenylalanine or tryptophan at the CDR3 end, a read error is likely. V usage is TRBV11-2 and J usage is TRBJ2-5; no definite D call. The CDR3 totals 11 residues. The germline gives CDR1 SGHAT, CDR2 FQNNGV. V dropped 4 bases and J dropped 1 base, with 1 base sitting between them. This CDR3 is CASSSQETQYL. CDR3 in DNA: TGTGCCAGCAGCTCCCAAGAGACCCAGTACCTC.

This clonotype has at least ten counts. The chain uses TRBV7-2 and TRBJ2-1; 12 bases fit TRBD2. This CDR3 has 16 residues. The ends lost 6 bases at V and 6 bases at J; junction bases unmatched: 9. Germline V gene data show CDR1 as SGHTA and CDR2 as FQGNSA. The CDR3 DNA reads as TGTGCCAGCAGACTCAATCCGGGACTAGCGGGCAATGAGCAGTTCTTC. It encodes CASRLNPGLAGNEQFF.

This clonotype was observed many times. The chain recombines TRBV20-1 with TRBJ2-1; TRBD2 agrees at 9 bases. Germline V gene sequence: CDR1 DFQATT, CDR2 SNEGSKA (reference sequence). The V segment lost 5 bases and the J segment 1 base; nucleotides outside the gene matches: 3. This CDR3 has 14 residues. The CDR3 here is CSAALAGSYNEQFF. CDR3 nucleotides: TGCAGTGCTGCCCTAGCGGGGTCCTACAATGAGCAGTTCTTC.

Worth noting for this clonotype: This may come from a read error, since a much larger clone is one base off. The chain uses TRBV20-1 and TRBJ1-1; D possibly corresponds to TRBD1 (5 bases). CDR1 is DFQATT, CDR2 SNEGSKA, per germline (reference sequence). Between the trimmed V and J ends, which lost 6 bases and 5 bases, there was a span of 25 bases. The CDR3 runs 16 residues. The CDR3: CSAPTRTPGGWTEAFF. The CDR3 DNA follows: TGCAGTGCACCTACCAGGACCCCGGGGGGATGGACTGAAGCTTTCTTT.

This clonotype was seen many times. This chain joins TRBV5-1 and TRBJ2-7, with 9 bases fitting TRBD1. CDR1 and CDR2 from the germline V gene are SGHRS and YFSETQ. The V gene end was trimmed by 2 bases and the J gene end by 5 bases; junction bases not matched to a gene: 8. This CDR3 comprises 15 residues. CDR3 nucleotide sequence: TGCGCCAGCAGCTTACCCTCAGACAGGGGGGACGAGCAGTACTTC. Translation gives CASSLPSDRGDEQYF.

This clonotype was seen many times. J is TRBJ2-2 and V is TRBV20-1; D possibly corresponds to TRBD1 (5 bases). Germline loops: CDR1 DFQATT, CDR2 SNEGSKA (reference sequence). V gave up 1 base and J gave up 5 bases, with 8 bases separating them. The CDR3 spans 13 residues. CDR3 sequence (DNA): TGCAGTGCTAGAGGAAGGGGAACCGGGGAGCTGTTTTTT. This translates into CSARGRGTGELFF.